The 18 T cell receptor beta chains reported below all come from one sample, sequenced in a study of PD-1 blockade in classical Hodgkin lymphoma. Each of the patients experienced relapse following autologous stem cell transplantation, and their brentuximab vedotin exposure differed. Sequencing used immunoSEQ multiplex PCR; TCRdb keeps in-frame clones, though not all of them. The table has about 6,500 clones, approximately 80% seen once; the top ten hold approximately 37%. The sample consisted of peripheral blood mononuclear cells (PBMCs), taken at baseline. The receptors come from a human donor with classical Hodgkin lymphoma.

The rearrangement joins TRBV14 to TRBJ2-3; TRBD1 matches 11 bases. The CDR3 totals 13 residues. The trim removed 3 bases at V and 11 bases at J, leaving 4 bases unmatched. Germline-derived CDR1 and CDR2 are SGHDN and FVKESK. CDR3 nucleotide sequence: TGTGCCAGCAGCCATGACGGGACAGGGGGGCAGTATTTT. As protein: CASSHDGTGGQYF.

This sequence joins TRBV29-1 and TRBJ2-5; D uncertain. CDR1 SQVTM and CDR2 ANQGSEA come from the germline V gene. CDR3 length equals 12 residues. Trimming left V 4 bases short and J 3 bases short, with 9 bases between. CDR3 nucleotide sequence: TGCAGCGTTGTCTGGTTTGAAGAGACCCAGTACTTC. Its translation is CSVVWFEETQYF.

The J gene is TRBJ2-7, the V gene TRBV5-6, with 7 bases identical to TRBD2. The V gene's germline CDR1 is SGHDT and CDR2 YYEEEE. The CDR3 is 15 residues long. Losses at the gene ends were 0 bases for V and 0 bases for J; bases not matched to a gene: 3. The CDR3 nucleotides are TGTGCCAGCAGCTTGGTAGGCGGGAGCTCCTACGAGCAGTACTTC. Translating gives CASSLVGGSSYEQYF.

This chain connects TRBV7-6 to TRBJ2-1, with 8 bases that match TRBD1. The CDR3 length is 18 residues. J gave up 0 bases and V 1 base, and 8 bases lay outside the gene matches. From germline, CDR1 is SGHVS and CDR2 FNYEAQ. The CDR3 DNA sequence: TGTGCCAGCAGCTTAGGGGGACAGGAGGCAAGCTCCTACAATGAGCAGTTCTTC. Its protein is CASSLGGQEASSYNEQFF.

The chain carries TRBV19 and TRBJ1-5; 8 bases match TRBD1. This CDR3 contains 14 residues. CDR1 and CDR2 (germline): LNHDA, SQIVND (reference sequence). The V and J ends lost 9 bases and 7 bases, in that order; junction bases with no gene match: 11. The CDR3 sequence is CASCDRGGRQPQHF. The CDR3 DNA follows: TGTGCCAGCTGTGACAGGGGAGGGCGCCAGCCCCAGCATTTT.

The CDR3 sequence is CASSLMQGDTEAFF. Here the CDR3 DNA reads TGCGCCAGCAGCTTGATGCAGGGTGACACTGAAGCTTTCTTT. The rearrangement uses TRBV5-1 and TRBJ1-1; maybe TRBD1 (5 bases). The CDR3 runs 14 residues. CDR1 and CDR2 (germline): SGHRS, YFSETQ. V lost 1 base and J lost 3, with 10 bases in between.

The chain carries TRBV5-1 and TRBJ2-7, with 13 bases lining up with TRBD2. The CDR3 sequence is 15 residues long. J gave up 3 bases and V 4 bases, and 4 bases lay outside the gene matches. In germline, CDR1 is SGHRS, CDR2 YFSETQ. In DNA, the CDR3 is TGCGCCAGCAGCCCGGGACTAGCGGGGCTCTACGAGCAGTACTTC. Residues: CASSPGLAGLYEQYF. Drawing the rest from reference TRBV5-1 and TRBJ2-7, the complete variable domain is KAGVTQTPRYLIKTRGQQVTLSCSPISGHRSVSWYQQTPGQGLQFLFEYFSETQRNKGNFPGRFSGRQFSNSRSEMNVSTLELGDSALYLCASSPGLAGLYEQYFGPGTRLTVT.

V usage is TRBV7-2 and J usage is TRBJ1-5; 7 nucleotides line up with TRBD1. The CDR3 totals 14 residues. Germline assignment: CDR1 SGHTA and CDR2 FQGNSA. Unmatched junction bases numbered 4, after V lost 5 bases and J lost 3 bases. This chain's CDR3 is CASSPGQFNQPQHF. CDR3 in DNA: TGTGCCAGCAGCCCGGGACAGTTCAATCAGCCCCAGCATTTT.

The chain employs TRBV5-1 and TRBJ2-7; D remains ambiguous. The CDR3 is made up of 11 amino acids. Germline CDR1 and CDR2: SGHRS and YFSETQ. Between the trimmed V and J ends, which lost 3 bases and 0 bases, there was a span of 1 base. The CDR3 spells CASSYSYEQYF. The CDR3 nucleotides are TGCGCCAGCAGCTACTCCTACGAGCAGTACTTC.

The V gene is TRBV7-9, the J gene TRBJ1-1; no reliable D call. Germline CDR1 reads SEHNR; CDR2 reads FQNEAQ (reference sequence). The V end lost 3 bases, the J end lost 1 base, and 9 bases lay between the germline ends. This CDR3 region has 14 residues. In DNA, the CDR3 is TGTGCCAGCAGCTTCGGACTTACGAACACTGAAGCTTTCTTT. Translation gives CASSFGLTNTEAFF.

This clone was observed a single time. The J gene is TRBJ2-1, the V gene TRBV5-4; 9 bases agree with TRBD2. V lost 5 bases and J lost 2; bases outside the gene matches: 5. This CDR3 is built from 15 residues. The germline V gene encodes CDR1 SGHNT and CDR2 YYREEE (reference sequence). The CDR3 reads CASRSASGAYNEQFF. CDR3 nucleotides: TGTGCCAGCAGATCTGCTAGCGGGGCCTACAATGAGCAGTTCTTC.

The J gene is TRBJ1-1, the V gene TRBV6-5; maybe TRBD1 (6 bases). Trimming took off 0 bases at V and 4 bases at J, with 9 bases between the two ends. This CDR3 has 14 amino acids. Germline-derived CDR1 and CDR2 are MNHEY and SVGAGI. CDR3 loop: CASSYSRGGTEAFF. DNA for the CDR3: TGTGCCAGCAGTTACTCGAGAGGGGGCACTGAAGCTTTCTTT.

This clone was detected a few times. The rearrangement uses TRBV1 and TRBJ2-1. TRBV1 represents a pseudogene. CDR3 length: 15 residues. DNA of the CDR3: TGCACCAGCAGCCAAGATGAGGCCCCTGGGGATGAGCAGTTCTTC. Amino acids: CTSSQDEAPGDEQFF.

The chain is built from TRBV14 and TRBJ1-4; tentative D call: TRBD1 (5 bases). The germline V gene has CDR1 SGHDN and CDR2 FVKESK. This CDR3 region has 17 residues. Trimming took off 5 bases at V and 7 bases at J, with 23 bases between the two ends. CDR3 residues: CASSAGRGSPSTEKLFF. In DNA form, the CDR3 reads TGTGCCAGCAGCGCAGGCCGGGGGAGTCCGTCGACTGAAAAACTGTTTTTT.

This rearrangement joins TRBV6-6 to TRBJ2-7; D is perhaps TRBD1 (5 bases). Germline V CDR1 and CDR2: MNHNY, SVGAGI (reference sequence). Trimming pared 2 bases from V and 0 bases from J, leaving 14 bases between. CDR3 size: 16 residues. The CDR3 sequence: CASSYPPRTPSYEQYF. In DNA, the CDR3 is TGTGCCAGCAGTTACCCTCCTAGGACACCCTCCTACGAGCAGTACTTC.

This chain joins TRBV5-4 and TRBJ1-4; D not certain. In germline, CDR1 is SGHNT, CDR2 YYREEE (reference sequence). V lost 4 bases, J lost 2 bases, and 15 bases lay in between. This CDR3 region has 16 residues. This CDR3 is CASSQDRLRTNEKLFF. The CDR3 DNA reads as TGTGCCAGCAGCCAGGACCGACTGAGGACTAATGAAAAACTGTTTTTT. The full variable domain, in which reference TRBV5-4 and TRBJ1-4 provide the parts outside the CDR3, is ETGVTQSPTHLIKTRGQQVTLRCSSQSGHNTVSWYQQALGQGPQFIFQYYREEENGRGNFPPRFSGLQFPNYSSELNVNALELDDSALYLCASSQDRLRTNEKLFFGSGTQLSVL.

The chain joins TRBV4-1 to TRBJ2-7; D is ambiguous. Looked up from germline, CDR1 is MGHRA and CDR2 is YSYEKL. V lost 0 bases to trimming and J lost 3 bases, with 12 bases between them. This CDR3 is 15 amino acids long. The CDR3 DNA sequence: TGCGCCAGCAGCCAAGAAGGTTCTACGGGCTACGAGCAGTACTTC. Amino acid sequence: CASSQEGSTGYEQYF.

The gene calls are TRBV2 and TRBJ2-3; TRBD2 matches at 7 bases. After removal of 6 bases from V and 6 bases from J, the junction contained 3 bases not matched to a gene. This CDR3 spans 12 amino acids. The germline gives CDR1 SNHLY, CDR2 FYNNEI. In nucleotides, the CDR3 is TGTGCCAGCAGGTTTAGCGGGGATACGCAGTATTTT. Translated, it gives CASRFSGDTQYF.